Included here is one T cell receptor beta chain sequence, with context. This record comes from a study of blood T cell repertoires in COVID-19. J gave up 0 bases and V 6 bases, and 7 bases lay outside the gene matches. The CDR3 loop spans 15 amino acids. Germline CDR1 LNHDA, CDR2 SQIVND (reference sequence). Method: immunoSEQ multiplex PCR; TCRdb's copy keeps in-frame clones and lacks some. Among about 100,000 clones listed, around four fifths were seen once. J is TRBJ2-7 and V is TRBV19; 8 nucleotides line up with TRBD1. The sample consisted of peripheral blood. The sequence came from a woman in her 70s with acute or convalescent COVID-19. The CDR3 bases are TGTGCCAGTAGAGACGGACAGGGAGGCTCCTACGAGCAGTACTTC. Its protein is CASRDGQGGSYEQYF.